The 26 T cell receptor beta chains below all came from one sample that was sequenced in a study of cytomegalovirus exposure and HLA in healthy donors. In the PCR, 60 Vbeta and 13 Jbeta primers were used. The assay was immunoSEQ multiplex PCR, and TCRdb's table has in-frame clones only and misses some. The table records about 130,000 clones, about four fifths of them present only once. Sequenced material: PBMCs. These receptors came from a woman aged 40 to 49 in good health and CMV-seronegative.

This rearrangement joins TRBV5-1 to TRBJ2-1, with TRBD2 as a possible D gene (6 bases). The CDR3 has 15 residues. Germline loops: CDR1 SGHRS, CDR2 YFSETQ. V was cut by 0 bases and J by 6 bases, with 13 bases left in between. The CDR3 nucleotides read TGCGCCAGCAGCTTGGTGGGGACTCGAGGCAATGAGCAGTTCTTC. Translated, it gives CASSLVGTRGNEQFF.

The J gene is TRBJ2-7, the V gene TRBV7-9; 15 bases are shared with TRBD2. V was pared by 5 bases and J by 7 bases, with 9 bases of the junction left unmatched. Germline CDR1 and CDR2: SEHNR and FQNEAQ (reference sequence). The CDR3 consists of 16 residues. DNA for the CDR3: TGTGCCAGCAGCCTCGGGACTAGCGGGAGGTCTTGGGAGCAGTACTTC. Translation: CASSLGTSGRSWEQYF.

This chain links TRBV27 with TRBJ2-7; 10 nucleotides agree with TRBD1. With 3 bases clipped from V and 2 bases from J, the junction kept 7 bases outside the gene matches. CDR1 is MNHEY, CDR2 SMNVEV, per germline (reference sequence). The CDR3 extends over 16 amino acids. CDR3 region: CASSFWDRGSPYEQYF. The CDR3 DNA is TGTGCCAGCAGTTTTTGGGACAGGGGATCACCCTACGAGCAGTACTTC.

V gene TRBV19 combines with J gene TRBJ2-1; a weak D match, TRBD2 (5 bases). The germline CDR1 and CDR2 sequences are LNHDA and SQIVND (reference sequence). The length of the CDR3 is 15 residues. Trimming took off 3 bases at V and 6 bases at J, with 15 bases between the two ends. CDR3 protein: CASSMGPGIINEQFF. DNA of the CDR3: TGTGCCAGTAGTATGGGCCCCGGGATTATCAATGAGCAGTTCTTC.

The rearrangement links TRBV28 to TRBJ2-5, with TRBD2 identical over 9 bases. After removal of 3 bases from V and 2 bases from J, the junction contained 10 bases not matched to a gene. The CDR3 covers 17 residues. Germline V CDR1 and CDR2: MDHEN, SYDVKM. The CDR3 DNA reads as TGTGCCAGCAGTTTTATGTGGAGCGGGAGGACTCAAGAGACCCAGTACTTC. This gives the protein CASSFMWSGRTQETQYF.

The chain recombines TRBV27 with TRBJ1-5; 9 bases are shared with TRBD1. The germline gives CDR1 MNHEY, CDR2 SMNVEV (reference sequence). The CDR3 totals 16 residues. Trimming cost V 3 bases and J 4 bases; bases outside gene matches: 7. The chain's CDR3 is CASSFTGTGPNQPQHF. CDR3 DNA: TGTGCCAGCAGTTTCACAGGGACAGGGCCTAATCAGCCCCAGCATTTT.

The chain's CDR3 is CASSYEGRGTEAFF. CDR3 bases: TGTGCCAGCAGTTACGAGGGCAGGGGGACTGAAGCTTTCTTT. The chain has TRBV6-6 and TRBJ1-1, with 7 bases identical to TRBD1. The CDR3 extends over 14 amino acids. Germline CDR1 MNHNY, CDR2 SVGAGI (reference sequence). Trimming cost V 2 bases and J 5 bases; bases outside gene matches: 5.

The genes are TRBV4-3 and TRBJ2-1; TRBD2 is a possible D gene (7 bases). In germline, CDR1 is LGHNA, CDR2 YSLEER. The CDR3 loop spans 16 amino acids. V was trimmed by 0 bases and J by 4 bases, leaving 13 bases between them. The CDR3 region is CASSQEGGGSYNEQFF. The CDR3 bases are TGCGCCAGCAGCCAAGAAGGGGGGGGATCATACAATGAGCAGTTCTTC.

The gene calls are TRBV6-1 and TRBJ1-5; weak D call: TRBD1 (6 bases). Trimming removed 3 bases from V and 0 bases from J, with 9 bases in between. Germline V lookup: CDR1 MNHNS, CDR2 SASEGT. The length of the CDR3 is 15 residues. The CDR3 here is CASSDRGISNQPQHF. In nucleotides, the CDR3 is TGTGCCAGCAGTGACAGGGGAATTAGCAATCAGCCCCAGCATTTT.

The chain uses TRBV28 and TRBJ2-1, with 7 bases aligning to TRBD2. This CDR3 is built from 14 residues. Germline loops: CDR1 MDHEN, CDR2 SYDVKM. J gave up 7 bases and V 4 bases, and 7 bases lay outside the gene matches. The CDR3 DNA is TGTGCCAGCAGTTGGGAGGGGAAAGGGAATGAGCAGTTCTTC. Its translation: CASSWEGKGNEQFF.

The chain joins TRBV4-3 to TRBJ2-7; 7 nucleotides agree with TRBD1. The CDR3 runs 17 residues. Trimming removed 4 bases from V and 4 bases from J; junction bases left unmatched: 16. Germline CDR1 is LGHNA and CDR2 is YSLEER. CDR3 in DNA: TGCGCCAGCAGCCTATATACAGGGGACGCACAGGGTTACGAGCAGTACTTC. Protein product: CASSLYTGDAQGYEQYF.

The sample holds a few counts of this clone. The chain carries TRBV14 and TRBJ2-7; 8 bases map to TRBD1. From germline, CDR1 is SGHDN and CDR2 FVKESK. The CDR3 runs to 14 residues. V dropped 3 bases and J dropped 1; count of bases not matched to a gene: 2. CDR3: CASSHDRGSYEQYF. The CDR3 DNA reads TGTGCCAGCAGCCACGACAGGGGATCCTACGAGCAGTACTTC.

This clone was observed a few times. This CDR3 is also generated by other DNA sequences in the sample. This chain uses TRBV4-3 with TRBJ1-1; D unresolved. Trimming cost V 6 bases and J 0 bases, with 8 bases left between them. Germline loops: CDR1 LGHNA, CDR2 YSLEER. CDR3 length equals 13 residues. The CDR3 here is CASSPGVNTEAFF. The CDR3 bases are TGCGCCAGCAGTCCCGGGGTGAACACTGAAGCTTTCTTT.

This clone appeared a single time. The chain has TRBV28 and TRBJ2-7; TRBD2 is a possible D gene (5 bases). In germline, CDR1 is MDHEN, CDR2 SYDVKM. The V gene lost 11 bases and the J gene lost 1 base, with 18 bases spanning the gap. The CDR3 loop spans 14 amino acids. The CDR3 bases are TGTGCCGCCGGGGTAGTTTTCCGATCCTACGAGCAGTACTTC. Amino acid sequence: CAAGVVFRSYEQYF. The full variable domain, completed using reference TRBV28 and TRBJ2-7, is DVKVTQSSRYLVKRTGEKVFLECVQDMDHENMFWYRQDPGLGLRLIYFSYDVKMKEKGDIPEGYSVSREKKERFSLILESASTNQTSMYLCAAGVVFRSYEQYFGPGTRLTVT.

This clone has only a few counts. The chain recombines TRBV4-3 with TRBJ2-3, with 8 bases matching TRBD2. V trimming: 5 bases; J trimming: 3 bases; junction bases outside the gene matches: 13. CDR1 is LGHNA, CDR2 YSLEER, per germline. The length of the CDR3 is 17 residues. CDR3 DNA: TGCGCCAGCAGCATTGGGGGGACTAGAGGGGGGACAGATACGCAGTATTTT. Amino acids: CASSIGGTRGGTDTQYF.

This sequence joins TRBV7-2 and TRBJ2-7, with 7 bases that match TRBD1. This CDR3 spans 13 amino acids. Trimming cost V 3 bases and J 4 bases; bases outside gene matches: 3. Germline V gene lookup returns CDR1 SGHTA and CDR2 FQGNSA. The chain's CDR3 is CASSFNRGYEQYF. CDR3 nucleotide sequence: TGTGCCAGCAGCTTTAACAGGGGATACGAGCAGTACTTC.

Here the CDR3 DNA reads TGTGCCAGCAGTGAAGGGACAGGGGAACCCTACGAGCAGTACTTC. This sequence encodes CASSEGTGEPYEQYF. The genes are TRBV2 and TRBJ2-7; 9 positions agree with TRBD1. Trimming removed 1 base from V and 2 bases from J; junction bases left unmatched: 3. Germline lookup yields CDR1 SNHLY and CDR2 FYNNEI. This CDR3 spans 15 amino acids.

V and J are TRBV6-5 and TRBJ1-2, with a weak D call TRBD1 (5 bases). CDR1 MNHEY and CDR2 SVGAGI come from the germline V gene. V lost 5 bases and J 6 bases, leaving 16 bases between the germline ends. This CDR3 has 14 residues. Here the CDR3 reads CASSNQGSANGYTF. DNA of the CDR3: TGTGCCAGCAGTAACCAGGGCAGCGCGAATGGCTACACCTTC.

The gene calls are TRBV4-2 and TRBJ2-2; D might be TRBD1 (5 bases). The CDR3 is made up of 14 amino acids. Trimming stripped 0 bases from V and 7 bases from J, with 9 bases between. CDR1 LGHNA and CDR2 YNFKEQ come from the germline V gene. The CDR3 DNA sequence: TGTGCCAGCAGCCAAGAAGGGGCTGGCGGGGAGCTGTTTTTT. This encodes CASSQEGAGGELFF.

The chain has TRBV5-1 and TRBJ1-2; the match to TRBD1 covers 8 bases. Germline CDR1 is SGHRS and CDR2 is YFSETQ. The junction had 9 bases not matched to a gene; V was cut back by 4 bases and J by 4 bases. This CDR3 is built from 15 residues. CDR3 nucleotide sequence: TGCGCCAGCAGCGAATCGGACAGGGTGGGCTATGGCTACACCTTC. Translated, it gives CASSESDRVGYGYTF. Filled out from reference TRBV5-1 and TRBJ1-2, the complete variable domain reads KAGVTQTPRYLIKTRGQQVTLSCSPISGHRSVSWYQQTPGQGLQFLFEYFSETQRNKGNFPGRFSGRQFSNSRSEMNVSTLELGDSALYLCASSESDRVGYGYTFGSGTRLTVV.

V and J are TRBV4-2 and TRBJ2-7, with TRBD1 identical over 7 bases. Germline CDR1 and CDR2: LGHNA and YNFKEQ. After removal of 3 bases from V and 5 bases from J, the junction contained 10 bases not matched to a gene. This CDR3 spans 15 amino acids. DNA of the CDR3: TGTGCCAGCAGCCATTTACAGGGGCCTGGGAACGAGCAGTACTTC. Translated: CASSHLQGPGNEQYF.

The chain recombines TRBV15 with TRBJ2-5; perhaps TRBD1 as D (6 bases). The CDR3 is 16 amino acids. Germline values: CDR1 LNHNV, CDR2 YYDKDF (reference sequence). V lost 1 base and J lost 0, with 12 bases in between. CDR3 in DNA: TGTGCCACCAGCAGAGGTGGACAGTACGACCAAGAGACCCAGTACTTC. Translation: CATSRGGQYDQETQYF.

The chain links TRBV29-1 to TRBJ2-7; TRBD1 aligns across 8 bases. The V and J ends lost 4 bases and 5 bases, in that order; junction bases with no gene match: 7. CDR1 is SQVTM, CDR2 ANQGSEA, per germline. This CDR3 contains 13 residues. CDR3 sequence (DNA): TGCAGCGTTGGTCGGGGGACAGGCGACGAGCAGTACTTC. This codes for CSVGRGTGDEQYF.

This clone was recorded only once. The chain employs TRBV5-1 and TRBJ1-5, with D perhaps matching TRBD1 (6 bases). V was cut by 4 bases and J by 0 bases, with 11 bases left in between. Germline V gives CDR1 SGHRS, CDR2 YFSETQ. The CDR3 covers 15 residues. The CDR3 region has the DNA TGCGCCAGCAGCCCGGGGACACATAGCAATCAGCCCCAGCATTTT. Its protein is CASSPGTHSNQPQHF.

This chain connects TRBV7-9 to TRBJ1-1; 8 nucleotides align to TRBD1. Trimming took 4 bases from V and 6 from J; bases not matched to a gene: 4. This CDR3 spans 13 amino acids. Per the germline V gene, CDR1 is SEHNR and CDR2 is FQNEAQ (reference sequence). This CDR3 reads CASSSGTGAEAFF. For the CDR3, the DNA is TGTGCCAGCAGCTCCGGGACAGGCGCTGAAGCTTTCTTT.

The chain recombines TRBV4-1 with TRBJ1-1, with TRBD1 identical over 9 bases. Losses at the gene ends were 4 bases for V and 4 bases for J; bases not matched to a gene: 10. The CDR3 contains 16 residues. CDR1 MGHRA and CDR2 YSYEKL come from the germline V gene. DNA of the CDR3: TGCGCCAGCAGCCGCGGACAGGGGATTCAGAGCACTGAAGCTTTCTTT. Amino acid sequence: CASSRGQGIQSTEAFF.